Included here is one T cell receptor (beta chain) sequence, with context. Its cognate antigen is unknown. V lost 6 bases to trimming and J lost 6 bases, with 14 bases between them. CDR3 length: 13 residues. Germline lookup yields CDR1 MNHEY and CDR2 SVGAGI. The data are from a study of graft-versus-host responses after intestinal transplantation. The method was immunoSEQ multiplex PCR; TCRdb's version includes in-frame clones alone and lacks a portion of them. The sample shows 80,000 to 90,000 clones, roughly 90% of them seen only once. V and J are TRBV6-5 and TRBJ1-1, with D perhaps matching TRBD1 (6 bases). The sequencing here drew on unstimulated CD4+ T cells sorted from spleen or lymph node cells, taken before intestinal transplant. The receptor comes from a human donor who received an intestinal transplant. The CDR3 spells CASSYRVNAEAFF. In DNA form, the CDR3 reads TGTGCCAGCAGCTACAGGGTTAACGCTGAAGCTTTCTTT.